This entry lists 17 T cell receptor beta chains sequenced from one sample in a study of cytomegalovirus exposure and HLA in healthy donors (TCRdb year 2017). Library preparation used the immunoSEQ multiplex PCR assay. A mixture of 60 forward primers for TCR Vbeta segments and 13 reverse primers for TCR Jbeta segments was used in the multiplex PCR. In its TCRdb copy, this immuneACCESS table keeps in-frame sequences only and misses some clones. Where compared with another copy, unresolved V genes explain less than half of these, and the others have no known cause. In all, the sample holds about 140,000 clones, and roughly two thirds of those were seen once. The ten most abundant clones make up approximately 15% of the sample. The sample comprised PBMCs. The receptors originated from a human donor in good health.

In this sample, this clone turned up once. The chain has TRBV30 and TRBJ1-1; TRBD1 is a possible D gene (5 bases). This CDR3 region has 14 residues. Between the trimmed V and J ends, which lost 3 bases and 5 bases, there was a span of 16 bases. Per germline, CDR1 GTSNPN and CDR2 SVGIG (reference sequence). CDR3 DNA sequence: TGTGCCTGGAGCCTGGGCTCTGGGGGGACTGAAGCTTTCTTT. The encoded protein is CAWSLGSGGTEAFF.

The chain uses TRBV7-2 and TRBJ2-1; 11 nucleotides match TRBD2. V was clipped by 6 bases and J by 3 bases; unmatched bases: 7. This CDR3 has 16 residues. CDR1 and CDR2 (germline): SGHTA, FQGNSA. The CDR3 loop reads CASSLSGLADYNEQFF. CDR3 sequence (DNA): TGTGCCAGCAGTTTGTCGGGACTAGCGGACTACAATGAGCAGTTCTTC.

The rearrangement joins TRBV6-1 to TRBJ2-1; TRBD1 matches at 7 bases. This CDR3 has 15 amino acids. The germline V gene encodes CDR1 MNHNS and CDR2 SASEGT. The ends lost 4 bases at V and 10 bases at J; junction bases unmatched: 13. The CDR3: CASSVQGMDWVEQFF. CDR3 coding DNA: TGTGCCAGCAGTGTACAGGGGATGGACTGGGTGGAGCAGTTCTTC.

This clone was found a few times. This sequence joins TRBV11-2 and TRBJ1-2; 7 nucleotides match TRBD1. Germline-derived CDR1 and CDR2 are SGHAT and FQNNGV. The CDR3 has 15 amino acids. The trim removed 4 bases at V and 11 bases at J, leaving 16 bases unmatched. In DNA, the CDR3 is TGTGCCAGCAGCTACCTGACAGGGCCCCTCTTCGGGTACACCTTC. Translating gives CASSYLTGPLFGYTF. The full variable domain, with the rest looked up from reference TRBV11-2 and TRBJ1-2, is EAGVAQSPRYKIIEKRQSVAFWCNPISGHATLYWYQQILGQGPKLLIQFQNNGVVDDSQLPKDRFSAERLKGVDSTLKIQPAKLEDSAVYLCASSYLTGPLFGYTFGSGTRLTVV.

This clone came up once. The chain links TRBV6-5 to TRBJ2-3; possibly TRBD2 for D (5 bases). This CDR3 has 15 amino acids. Looked up from germline, CDR1 is MNHEY and CDR2 is SVGAGI. V was trimmed by 0 bases and J by 3 bases, leaving 10 bases between them. The CDR3 DNA is TGTGCCAGCAGTTACTCGATTGAGGGTACAGATACGCAGTATTTT. Its protein is CASSYSIEGTDTQYF.

The chain is built from TRBV2 and TRBJ2-1; the D gene is possibly TRBD2 (5 bases). Germline V lookup: CDR1 SNHLY, CDR2 FYNNEI. The V gene lost 10 bases and the J gene lost 5 bases, with 15 bases spanning the gap. The CDR3 has 13 residues. Here the CDR3 reads CATLGSRDNEQFF. For the CDR3, the DNA is TGTGCCACACTGGGGAGTAGGGACAATGAGCAGTTCTTC.

This chain connects TRBV5-1 to TRBJ1-2; 9 bases map to TRBD1. CDR1 is SGHRS and CDR2 is YFSETQ in the germline V gene. This CDR3 contains 12 residues. J was trimmed by 6 bases and V by 5 bases; bases with no gene match: 2. CDR3 sequence: CASRRDRDGYTF. CDR3 nucleotides: TGCGCCAGCAGAAGGGACAGGGATGGCTACACCTTC.

This sequence joins TRBV19 and TRBJ2-2, with 8 bases matching TRBD2. This CDR3 comprises 17 residues. Trimming cost V 4 bases and J 4 bases; bases outside gene matches: 11. CDR1 and CDR2 (germline): LNHDA, SQIVND (reference sequence). The CDR3 is CASSRERTSLATGELFF. The CDR3 DNA is TGTGCCAGTAGTAGGGAACGGACTAGCTTGGCCACCGGGGAGCTGTTTTTT.

A remark on this clone: At one boundary the junction diverges from the germline segment, which might be a read error. The chain joins TRBV7-3 to TRBJ2-1, with 10 bases identical to TRBD1. The CDR3 has 17 amino acids. CDR1 is SGHTA and CDR2 is FQGTGA in the germline V gene. CDR3 protein: CASSVTGTGVSYNEQFF. CDR3 nucleotide sequence: TGTGCCAGCAGCGTAACCGGGACAGGGGTGTCCTACAATGAGCAGTTCTTC.

The chain employs TRBV4-1 and TRBJ1-5; no firm D call. Germline V lookup: CDR1 MGHRA, CDR2 YSYEKL. V was trimmed by 0 bases and J by 4 bases, leaving 16 bases between them. CDR3 length: 17 residues. Here the CDR3 reads CASSQDGEGGRNQPQHF. The CDR3 coding sequence is TGCGCCAGCAGCCAAGATGGTGAGGGCGGAAGGAATCAGCCCCAGCATTTT.

CDR3 loop: CASSVSPGGANVLTF. DNA of the CDR3: TGTGCCAGCAGCGTAAGTCCGGGTGGGGCCAACGTCCTGACTTTC. This chain connects TRBV9 to TRBJ2-6, with unresolved D. The V gene's germline CDR1 is SGDLS and CDR2 YYNGEE. The CDR3 sequence is 15 residues long. Deletions cut 1 base from V and 3 bases from J, with 8 bases between.

CDR3 amino acids: CASSLAGGGQNYGYTF. The CDR3 region has the DNA TGCGCCAGCAGCTTGGCCGGGGGAGGTCAGAACTATGGCTACACCTTC. V and J are TRBV5-1 and TRBJ1-2; a possible D gene is TRBD1 (5 bases). CDR1 SGHRS and CDR2 YFSETQ come from the germline V gene. The CDR3 contains 16 residues. V lost 0 bases, J lost 2 bases, and 14 bases lay in between. Based on the CDR3 plus reference TRBV5-1 and TRBJ1-2, the full variable domain is KAGVTQTPRYLIKTRGQQVTLSCSPISGHRSVSWYQQTPGQGLQFLFEYFSETQRNKGNFPGRFSGRQFSNSRSEMNVSTLELGDSALYLCASSLAGGGQNYGYTFGSGTRLTVV.

Here the CDR3 reads CASSTQGGDYGYTF. CDR3 nucleotide sequence: TGTGCCAGTAGTACACAGGGTGGAGACTATGGCTACACCTTC. The rearrangement joins TRBV19 to TRBJ1-2; possible D gene TRBD1, 6 bases. Germline assignment: CDR1 LNHDA and CDR2 SQIVND (reference sequence). The V gene lost 4 bases and the J gene lost 3 bases, with 12 bases spanning the gap. CDR3 length: 14 amino acids.

The CDR3 reads CASLPRQRYEQYF. In nucleotides, the CDR3 is TGCGCCAGTCTACCGAGACAGCGTTACGAGCAGTACTTC. This chain links TRBV10-2 with TRBJ2-7; D is possibly TRBD1 (5 bases). Germline values: CDR1 WSHSY, CDR2 SAAADI. V lost 9 bases and J 4 bases, leaving 16 bases between the germline ends. The CDR3 runs to 13 residues.

The rearrangement uses TRBV5-1 and TRBJ2-7; 7 bases are a match to TRBD2. The trim removed 5 bases at V and 5 bases at J, leaving 7 bases unmatched. The CDR3 covers 13 residues. CDR1 is SGHRS and CDR2 is YFSETQ in the germline V gene. The CDR3 loop is CASRRAGDHEQYF. In DNA, the CDR3 is TGCGCCAGCAGGAGGGCGGGAGACCACGAGCAGTACTTC.

The J gene is TRBJ2-1, the V gene TRBV7-9, with D perhaps TRBD2 (5 bases). Germline-derived CDR1 and CDR2 are SEHNR and FQNEAQ (reference sequence). Trimming took off 1 base at V and 6 bases at J, with 16 bases between the two ends. This CDR3 spans 16 amino acids. The CDR3 sequence: CASSLVLDWSVNEQFF. For the CDR3, the DNA is TGTGCCAGCAGCTTAGTCCTGGACTGGTCTGTCAATGAGCAGTTCTTC. The complete variable domain, with remaining parts taken from reference TRBV7-9 and TRBJ2-1, reads DTGVSQNPRHKITKRGQNVTFRCDPISEHNRLYWYRQTLGQGPEFLTYFQNEAQLEKSRLLSDRFSAERPKGSFSTLEIQRTEQGDSAMYLCASSLVLDWSVNEQFFGPGTRLTVL.

This chain connects TRBV27 to TRBJ1-5, with TRBD1 as a possible D gene (5 bases). This CDR3 is 15 amino acids long. The V end lost 0 bases, the J end lost 7 bases, and 13 bases lay between the germline ends. Germline assignment: CDR1 MNHEY and CDR2 SMNVEV (reference sequence). The CDR3 coding sequence is TGTGCCAGCAGTTTATCGGGAGGGGTTGGCCAGCCCCAGCATTTT. It codes for CASSLSGGVGQPQHF.